A selection of T cell receptor beta chains follows, all from one sample in a study of blood T cell repertoires in COVID-19. Repertoires were generated with immunoSEQ multiplex PCR, while TCRdb's copy carries only in-frame clones and drops some. The profile covers a few hundred thousand clones, with approximately 90% appearing a single time and 3% to 4% taken by the ten largest. Sequenced sample: peripheral blood. Receptors were obtained from a woman in her fifties or sixties with COVID-19, enrolled during active disease. The CDR3 runs from the conserved cysteine through the conserved F or W. Fields, in order: clone size, D gene, J gene, V gene, CDR3 length, CDR3 DNA, CDR3 protein. A D gene is named only where the DNA matches it firmly. Where a row states a size, it is once, few, many or the class of an expanded clone; other rows omit it.

>.|.|TRBJ2-7|TRBV20-1|11
TGCAGTGCTAGTACACCGAGGGAGCAGTACTTC
CSASTPREQYF
>.|.|TRBJ1-1|TRBV20-1|11
TGCAGTGCTAGAGGACAAGCCAAAGCTTTCTTT
CSARGQAKAFF
>.|.|TRBJ1-1|TRBV9|16
TGTGCCAGCAGCCCCCGACGGGACATCTCGAACACTGAAGCTTTCTTT
CASSPRRDISNTEAFF
>.|TRBD1|TRBJ1-2|TRBV18|14
TGTGCCAGCTCCCCGGGACAGTCATTATATGGCTACACCTTC
CASSPGQSLYGYTF
>.|TRBD1|TRBJ1-5|TRBV27|17
TGTGCCAGCAGTTCCTTCATCAGGGGGAAGCAGAATCAGCCCCAGCATTTT
CASSSFIRGKQNQPQHF
>.|TRBD1|TRBJ2-7|TRBV15|17
TGTGCCACCAGCAGAGATGGGGGACGGACAGGGTTAAACGAGCAGTACTTC
CATSRDGGRTGLNEQYF
>.|.|TRBJ1-2|TRBV5-4|14
TGTGCCAGCAGCATCGGACAGAGTACCTATGGCTACACCTTC
CASSIGQSTYGYTF
>.|.|TRBJ1-5|TRBV12-3/TRBV12-4|13
TGTGCCAGCGGGGTCAGGGGCGATCAGCCCCAGCATTTT
CASGVRGDQPQHF
>once|TRBD1|TRBJ2-3|TRBV27|15
TGTGCCAGCAGTTTAAAGGGGGCCGGCACAGATACGCAGTATTTT
CASSLKGAGTDTQYF
>.|.|TRBJ1-5|TRBV24-1|14
TGTGCCACCAGTGATTCGAGCGGGAGGGGCCCCCAGCATTTT
CATSDSSGRGPQHF
>.|.|TRBJ1-5|TRBV7-2|15
TGTGCCAGCAGCCTAAGGGGAGGCAGCAATCAGCCCCAGCATTTT
CASSLRGGSNQPQHF
>.|.|TRBJ2-1|TRBV4-1|16
TGCGCCAGCAGCCCGGCCCCTGTGGGGAGAAAAAATGAGCAGTTCTTC
CASSPAPVGRKNEQFF
>.|.|TRBJ1-2|TRBV18|14
TGTGCCAGCTCACCAGGACGGGGATCCTATGGCTACACCTTC
CASSPGRGSYGYTF
>once|.|TRBJ1-2|TRBV18|13
TGTGCCAGCTCACCTACAGGGTACTATGGCTACACCTTC
CASSPTGYYGYTF
>.|TRBD1|TRBJ2-2|TRBV4-2|15
TGTGCCAGCAGCCTGGGACAGGGAAACACCGGGGAGCTGTTTTTT
CASSLGQGNTGELFF
>.|TRBD1|TRBJ1-5|TRBV9|13
TGTGCCAGCAGCGTAGGACAGGGATTGCCCCAGCATTTT
CASSVGQGLPQHF
>.|.|TRBJ1-2|TRBV4-1|17
TGCGCCAGCAGCCAGATTTTAGGACACAAAGCGCTCTATGGCTACACCTTC
CASSQILGHKALYGYTF
>.|TRBD1|TRBJ1-1|TRBV5-1|16
TGCGCCAGCAGCTCCACCTGGACAGGGGGCGCGACTGAAGCTTTCTTT
CASSSTWTGGATEAFF
>.|.|TRBJ2-3|TRBV24-1|16
TGTGCCACCAGTGACTCCCGGCGGGGGCGCACAGATACGCAGTATTTT
CATSDSRRGRTDTQYF
>.|TRBD1|TRBJ1-1|TRBV7-9|16
TGTGCCAGCAGTCCCAACCCGGGACAGGGGGCCGTTCGCGCTTTCTTT
CASSPNPGQGAVRAFF
>.|TRBD1|TRBJ2-7|TRBV6-5|16
TGTGCCAGCAGTTCCGAGGGACAGCCGAGCTCCTACGAGCAGTACTTC
CASSSEGQPSSYEQYF
>.|.|TRBJ2-3|TRBV5-4|15
TGTGCCAGCAGCTTCGGGATTACCGGCACAGATACGCAGTATTTT
CASSFGITGTDTQYF
>.|TRBD1|TRBJ1-1|TRBV3-1/TRBV3-2|15
TGTGCCAGCAGCTTACTCGACAGGGTGAACACTGAAGCTTTCTTT
CASSLLDRVNTEAFF
>once|.|TRBJ1-5|TRBV19|15
TGTGCCAGTAGTATACCCGGGGGTAGCAATCAGCCCCAGCATTTT
CASSIPGGSNQPQHF
>few|TRBD1|TRBJ1-3|TRBV29-1|14
TGCAGCGCAGGACAGGGGAAATCTGGAAACACCATATATTTT
CSAGQGKSGNTIYF
>.|.|TRBJ1-1|TRBV21-1|16
TGTGCCAGCAGCAAAAAGGGGACAGGCATGAACACTGAAGCTTTCTTT
CASSKKGTGMNTEAFF
>once|.|TRBJ1-2|TRBV7-9|12
TGTGCCAGCAGCTGGGACACCTATGGCTACACCTTC
CASSWDTYGYTF
>.|TRBD2|TRBJ2-1|TRBV5-5|16
TGTGCCAGCAGCTTGGTTGGTAGCGGGGGGGCAGGTGAGCAGTTCTTC
CASSLVGSGGAGEQFF
>.|.|TRBJ2-7|TRBV6-5|15
TGTGCCAGCACCAGCTCCGGGACACACTCCTACGAGCAGTACTTC
CASTSSGTHSYEQYF
>.|.|TRBJ2-2|TRBV7-2|14
TGTGCCAGCAGCTTTGCGGGTGGCACCGGGGAGCTGTTTTTT
CASSFAGGTGELFF
>.|TRBD2|TRBJ2-3|TRBV5-1|19
TGCGCCAGCAGCTTCGTTCGGGCGGTACTAGCGGGTCCCACAGATACGCAGTATTTT
CASSFVRAVLAGPTDTQYF
>.|TRBD1|TRBJ2-3|TRBV28|14
TGTGCCAGCAGTCCAGGGGGAGCAAGAAGTACGCAGTATTTT
CASSPGGARSTQYF
>.|.|TRBJ1-1|TRBV19|15
TGTGCCAGTAGAATCGGACAGAACATGAACACTGAAGCTTTCTTT
CASRIGQNMNTEAFF
>.|.|TRBJ1-2|TRBV24-1|15
TGTGCCACCAGTGATCCCACAGGAGCTAACTATGGCTACACCTTC
CATSDPTGANYGYTF
>.|TRBD1|TRBJ1-5|TRBV15|16
TGTGCCACCAGCAGGCGGACAGGGGCTAGCAATCAGCCCCAGCATTTT
CATSRRTGASNQPQHF
>.|.|TRBJ2-6|TRBV12-3/TRBV12-4|13
TGTGCCAGCAGCGGAGTTGGGGCCAACGTCCTGACTTTC
CASSGVGANVLTF
>.|TRBD1|TRBJ1-5|TRBV27|15
TGTGCCAGCAGCCCTCGACAGGGGGCAGAACAGCCCCAGCATTTT
CASSPRQGAEQPQHF
>.|.|TRBJ1-2|TRBV18|15
TGTGCCAGCTCATCGACAGAACTTCTTAACTATGGCTACACCTTC
CASSSTELLNYGYTF
>.|.|TRBJ2-2|TRBV7-6|16
TGTGCCAGCAGCCCGATAACGAGGGGGAATATCGGGGAGCTGTTTTTT
CASSPITRGNIGELFF
>.|TRBD2|TRBJ2-3|TRBV3-1/TRBV3-2|16
TGTGCCAGCAGCCGGCGAGCGGGGGGCGGGGAAGATACGCAGTATTTT
CASSRRAGGGEDTQYF
>.|TRBD1|TRBJ2-7|TRBV6-5|15
TGTGCCAGCAGGAGGGAACAGGGGCTTATTTACGAGCAGTACTTC
CASRREQGLIYEQYF
>once|.|TRBJ2-1|TRBV5-1|14
TGCGCCAGCAGCCTCCCCGGGACCTACAATGAGCAGTTCTTC
CASSLPGTYNEQFF
>.|TRBD1|TRBJ1-2|TRBV18|15
TGTGCCAGCTCACCAGGGACAGGGGATGCGTATGGCTACACCTTC
CASSPGTGDAYGYTF
>.|TRBD2|TRBJ2-1|TRBV7-9|17
TGTGCCAGCAGCTTTCGGCCTAGCGGGGGGTGGAGGAATGAGCAGTTCTTC
CASSFRPSGGWRNEQFF
>.|.|TRBJ1-6|TRBV7-9|14
TGTGCCAGCAGCTTCGGGGGTGACAATTCACCCCTCCACTTT
CASSFGGDNSPLHF
>.|.|TRBJ2-7|TRBV20-1|10
TGCAGTGCTAGCCACTACGAGCAGTACTTC
CSASHYEQYF
>.|TRBD1|TRBJ1-4|TRBV6-1|16
TGTGCCAGCAGGGAAACAGGGGCTGCAACTAATGAAAAACTGTTTTTT
CASRETGAATNEKLFF
>.|TRBD2|TRBJ2-3|TRBV7-8|16
TGTGCCAGCAGCTTACTCCTAGCGGGGGTGGGAGATACGCAGTATTTT
CASSLLLAGVGDTQYF